This section outlines one T cell receptor beta chain sequence together with its context. From germline, CDR1 is SEHNR and CDR2 FQNEAQ (reference sequence). The CDR3 runs to 16 residues. V shed 2 bases and J 5 bases; nucleotides not matched to a gene: 12. The data belong to a study of blood T cell repertoires in COVID-19. About the study: Sources were T cells, B-cell-depleted T cells, or PBMCs; the material itself was cDNA or gDNA.

Profiling relied on immunoSEQ multiplex PCR, and the TCRdb table lists in-frame clones only, not all of them. The sample shows about 43,000 clones, around 86% of them seen only once. The sequenced material came from peripheral blood. The chain is built from TRBV7-9 and TRBJ2-7, with TRBD1 identical over 7 bases. The receptor was isolated from a man aged 60 to 75 with active COVID-19. The CDR3 reads CASSLMRGQAFHEQYF. The CDR3 coding sequence is TGTGCCAGCAGCTTAATGCGAGGACAGGCATTCCACGAGCAGTACTTC.